These 32 T cell receptor beta chains share one sample of origin, sequenced in a study of cytomegalovirus exposure and HLA in healthy donors. Method: immunoSEQ multiplex PCR; TCRdb's copy keeps in-frame clones and lacks some. The table records roughly 70,000 clones, around four fifths of them present only once. The sequencing sample was made of PBMCs. These TCRs come from a man aged 30 to 45 in good health and CMV-seronegative.

The V gene is TRBV4-3, the J gene TRBJ2-1, with a weak D call TRBD2 (6 bases). Germline loops: CDR1 LGHNA, CDR2 YSLEER. Trimming took 2 bases from V and 4 from J, leaving 9 bases between them. This CDR3 region has 14 residues. In nucleotides, the CDR3 is TGCGCCAGCAGCCAACCGGGAGTGTACAATGAGCAGTTCTTC. This gives the protein CASSQPGVYNEQFF.

The V gene is TRBV11-1, the J gene TRBJ1-2, with D uncertain. V lost 1 base, J lost 8 bases, and 20 bases lay in between. Germline CDR1 and CDR2: SGHAT and FQDESV (reference sequence). The CDR3 loop spans 16 amino acids. This CDR3 is CASSLVVRPDLRGYTF. CDR3 coding DNA: TGTGCCAGCAGCTTAGTTGTCCGGCCCGATTTGCGGGGCTACACCTTC.

The V and J genes are TRBV30 and TRBJ1-2; no clear D. CDR1 GTSNPN and CDR2 SVGIG come from the germline V gene (reference sequence). The CDR3 contains 14 residues. The ends were cut back, 0 bases at V and 4 bases at J, with 12 bases in the middle. For the CDR3, the DNA is TGTGCCTGGAGTGTACTAAATAGAGTCTATGGCTACACCTTC. Encoded protein: CAWSVLNRVYGYTF. The entire variable domain, with the rest obtained from reference TRBV30 and TRBJ1-2, is as follows: SQTIHQWPATLVQPVGSPLSLECTVEGTSNPNLYWYRQAAGRGLQLLFYSVGIGQISSEVPQNLSASRPQDRQFILSSKKLLLSDSGFYLCAWSVLNRVYGYTFGSGTRLTVV.

The J gene is TRBJ2-1, the V gene TRBV9; unclear D gene. Germline V CDR1 and CDR2: SGDLS, YYNGEE. V was cut by 2 bases and J by 5 bases, with 2 bases left in between. The CDR3 has 11 residues. In DNA form, the CDR3 reads TGTGCCAGCAGCGTTAACAATGAGCAGTTCTTC. Protein: CASSVNNEQFF.

J is TRBJ1-1 and V is TRBV7-9; 7 positions match TRBD1. This CDR3 spans 16 amino acids. Per germline, CDR1 SEHNR and CDR2 FQNEAQ (reference sequence). With V trimmed by 5 bases and J by 7 bases, 16 bases remained unmatched. The CDR3 protein is CASSPPPLEGAYEAFF. CDR3 sequence (DNA): TGTGCCAGCAGCCCCCCCCCGTTGGAGGGGGCCTATGAAGCTTTCTTT.

V gene TRBV7-2 combines with J gene TRBJ1-4; 7 bases map to TRBD1. CDR3 length: 14 residues. The J segment lost 10 bases and the V segment lost 1 base, leaving 6 bases of the junction unmatched. Germline V gene sequence: CDR1 SGHTA, CDR2 FQGNSA. The chain's CDR3 is CASSLEVTGRKLFF. Written as DNA, the CDR3 is TGTGCCAGCAGCTTAGAGGTGACAGGGAGAAAACTGTTTTTT.

The CDR3 region is CASSQVTGSYGYTF. CDR3 coding DNA: TGCGCCAGCAGCCAAGTAACGGGTAGCTATGGCTACACCTTC. This chain uses TRBV4-3 with TRBJ1-2; D is uncertain. Germline values: CDR1 LGHNA, CDR2 YSLEER. V shed 1 base and J shed 4 bases, with 10 bases lying between them. The CDR3 totals 14 residues.

The rearrangement links TRBV14 to TRBJ1-3; D gene uncertain. This CDR3 is 14 amino acids long. With 3 bases removed from V and 0 bases from J, the gap between germline ends came to 6 bases. Germline assignment: CDR1 SGHDN and CDR2 FVKESK. CDR3 sequence reads: CASSHRSSGNTIYF. CDR3 bases: TGTGCCAGCAGCCACAGAAGCTCTGGAAACACCATATATTTT.

The J gene is TRBJ2-2, the V gene TRBV12-5; a weak D match, TRBD2 (5 bases). Germline loops: CDR1 LGHNT, CDR2 FRNRAP. This CDR3 has 17 residues. The V gene lost 0 bases and the J gene lost 5 bases, with 16 bases spanning the gap. The CDR3 here is CASGLVLGGRLTGELFF. For the CDR3, the DNA is TGTGCTAGTGGTTTGGTACTAGGCGGACGGCTGACCGGGGAGCTGTTTTTT.

The chain uses TRBV4-3 and TRBJ2-7; 9 nucleotides match TRBD1. The CDR3 is 16 residues long. CDR1 LGHNA and CDR2 YSLEER come from the germline V gene. J lost 1 base, V lost 3 bases, and 7 bases had no gene match. The CDR3 DNA is TGCGCCAGCAGCCAGGCTCTCGGGACAGGGTCCTACGAGCAGTACTTC. It yields the protein CASSQALGTGSYEQYF.

The rearrangement uses TRBV25-1 and TRBJ2-1; 11 bases agree with TRBD2. Trimming took 7 bases from V and 9 from J; bases not matched to a gene: 5. The CDR3 length is 13 residues. Germline V gene lookup returns CDR1 MGHDK and CDR2 SYGVNS. The CDR3 protein is CASMTSGVGEQFF. For the CDR3, the DNA is TGTGCCAGCATGACTAGCGGGGTGGGTGAGCAGTTCTTC.

J is TRBJ2-2 and V is TRBV9; weak D call: TRBD2 (5 bases). The CDR3 has 15 residues. Trimming left V 3 bases short and J 4 bases short, with 13 bases between. Germline V lookup: CDR1 SGDLS, CDR2 YYNGEE. The CDR3: CASSGGVRSTGELFF. Here the CDR3 DNA reads TGTGCCAGCAGCGGGGGAGTTCGTAGCACCGGGGAGCTGTTTTTT.

The V gene is TRBV5-6, the J gene TRBJ1-1; unclear D gene. V was pared by 0 bases and J by 3 bases, with 9 bases between. This CDR3 has 14 amino acids. Germline-derived CDR1 and CDR2 are SGHDT and YYEEEE. The CDR3 sequence: CASSLGARYTEAFF. CDR3 bases: TGTGCCAGCAGCTTGGGGGCACGGTACACTGAAGCTTTCTTT.

V and J are TRBV18 and TRBJ1-2; 7 bases map to TRBD1. CDR3 length: 16 residues. Germline V CDR1 and CDR2: KGHSH, LQKENI. The trim removed 4 bases at V and 1 base at J, leaving 9 bases unmatched. CDR3 nucleotides: TGTGCCAGCTCACGCGAGACAGGGACCCTTAACTATGGCTACACCTTC. The encoded protein is CASSRETGTLNYGYTF.

The rearrangement joins TRBV19 to TRBJ2-1, with 8 positions matching TRBD2. This CDR3 comprises 15 residues. V was pared by 4 bases and J by 4 bases, with 6 bases of the junction left unmatched. The germline CDR1 and CDR2 sequences are LNHDA and SQIVND (reference sequence). The CDR3 reads CASSSTSGGYNEQFF. In nucleotides, the CDR3 is TGTGCCAGTAGTAGCACTAGCGGAGGGTACAATGAGCAGTTCTTC.

This clone was detected only once. The genes are TRBV5-5 and TRBJ2-7; 13 bases are shared with TRBD2. The CDR3 has 15 amino acids. The V gene end was trimmed by 3 bases and the J gene end by 1 base; junction bases not matched to a gene: 1. Per the germline V gene, CDR1 is SGHKS and CDR2 is YYEKEE (reference sequence). CDR3: CASSSTSGRSYEQYV. CDR3 nucleotides: TGTGCCAGCAGCTCGACTAGCGGGAGGTCCTACGAGCAGTACGTC.

V is TRBV11-3 and J is TRBJ1-1; D is perhaps TRBD1 (5 bases). The V end lost 11 bases, the J end lost 8 bases, and 24 bases lay between the germline ends. In germline, CDR1 is SGHNT, CDR2 YENEEA. The CDR3 consists of 14 residues. In nucleotides, the CDR3 is TGTGCCTCAACGTGGGGCACCTCCTCGGTAGAAGCTTTCTTT. Encoded protein: CASTWGTSSVEAFF.

This clone was seen a handful of times. The chain carries TRBV10-3 and TRBJ2-2; no firm D call. The CDR3 runs to 16 residues. Trimming removed 4 bases at V and 2 bases at J, with 14 bases between. Germline values: CDR1 ENHRY, CDR2 SYGVKD. The DNA for the CDR3 is TGTGCCATCAGTGGCCCGCGGCCTAGAAACACCGGGGAGCTGTTTTTT. It encodes CAISGPRPRNTGELFF.

The rearrangement uses TRBV4-2 and TRBJ2-3, with TRBD2 identical over 7 bases. This CDR3 spans 16 amino acids. The V segment lost 0 bases and the J segment 2 bases; nucleotides outside the gene matches: 5. Germline assignment: CDR1 LGHNA and CDR2 YNFKEQ. This chain's CDR3 is CASSQEASGDTDTQYF. Here the CDR3 DNA reads TGTGCCAGCAGCCAAGAAGCCAGCGGGGACACAGATACGCAGTATTTT.

The chain is built from TRBV2 and TRBJ1-6; perhaps TRBD1 as D (5 bases). The germline CDR1 and CDR2 sequences are SNHLY and FYNNEI. The germline V and J ends were trimmed by 4 bases and 2 bases, with 9 bases remaining between them. This CDR3 has 15 amino acids. The chain's CDR3 is CASSGSGTYNSPLHF. CDR3 in DNA: TGTGCCAGCAGTGGCTCAGGGACCTATAATTCACCCCTCCACTTT. The full variable domain, rest sourced from reference TRBV2 and TRBJ1-6, is EPEVTQTPSHQVTQMGQEVILRCVPISNHLYFYWYRQILGQKVEFLVSFYNNEISEKSEIFDDQFSVERPDGSNFTLKIRSTKLEDSAMYFCASSGSGTYNSPLHFGNGTRLTVT.

The chain has TRBV18 and TRBJ1-2; D perhaps matches TRBD1 (5 bases). Germline assignment: CDR1 KGHSH and CDR2 LQKENI. Trimming stripped 6 bases from V and 3 bases from J, with 20 bases between. The CDR3 is 16 residues long. CDR3 loop: CASSAFGASYDYGYTF. The CDR3 nucleotides are TGTGCCAGCTCCGCATTTGGGGCGTCGTATGACTATGGCTACACCTTC.

The chain couples TRBV27 to TRBJ1-4; possible D gene TRBD1, 6 bases. Trimming took off 2 bases at V and 0 bases at J, with 10 bases between the two ends. Germline V gene data show CDR1 as MNHEY and CDR2 as SMNVEV (reference sequence). The CDR3 is 16 residues long. The DNA of the CDR3 is TGTGCCAGCAGTTTAGTAAGGACAGCAACTAATGAAAAACTGTTTTTT. Translating gives CASSLVRTATNEKLFF. The full variable domain, in which reference TRBV27 and TRBJ1-4 provide the parts outside the CDR3, is EAQVTQNPRYLITVTGKKLTVTCSQNMNHEYMSWYRQDPGLGLRQIYYSMNVEVTDKGDVPEGYKVSRKEKRNFPLILESPSPNQTSLYFCASSLVRTATNEKLFFGSGTQLSVL.

This clone was observed many times. The chain carries TRBV21-1 and TRBJ1-1; TRBD1, the table's D call, lacks a check against the DNA. TRBV21-1 is reported as a pseudogene. The CDR3 extends over 17 amino acids. CDR3 sequence (DNA): TGTGCCAGCAGCAAGGGGCCCCTACAGGGGCCCACCCTTTCCGCTTTCTTT. This sequence encodes CASSKGPLQGPTLSAFF.

The chain combines TRBV13 with TRBJ2-7; 9 nucleotides align to TRBD2. The CDR3 is made up of 15 amino acids. Per the germline V gene, CDR1 is PRHDT and CDR2 is FYEKMQ (reference sequence). The V and J ends lost 2 bases and 3 bases, in that order; junction bases with no gene match: 5. This CDR3 reads CASSLRRGGLYEQYF. CDR3 coding DNA: TGTGCCAGCAGCTTAAGGCGGGGGGGCCTCTACGAGCAGTACTTC. Filled out from reference TRBV13 and TRBJ2-7, the complete variable domain reads AAGVIQSPRHLIKEKRETATLKCYPIPRHDTVYWYQQGPGQDPQFLISFYEKMQSDKGSIPDRFSAQQFSDYHSELNMSSLELGDSALYFCASSLRRGGLYEQYFGPGTRLTVT.

The chain carries TRBV7-2 and TRBJ2-2; TRBD2 aligns across 8 bases. CDR1 SGHTA and CDR2 FQGNSA come from the germline V gene. This CDR3 is 15 amino acids long. V was clipped by 8 bases and J by 1 base; unmatched bases: 6. The CDR3 region is CASYPSGGNTGELFF. DNA for the CDR3: TGTGCCAGCTACCCGAGCGGGGGGAACACCGGGGAGCTGTTTTTT.

This clone is judged large. The chain has TRBV4-1 and TRBJ1-1; TRBD1 matches at 7 bases. Germline V CDR1 and CDR2: MGHRA, YSYEKL. This CDR3 has 16 amino acids. The trim removed 0 bases at V and 7 bases at J, leaving 11 bases unmatched. This chain's CDR3 is CASSQDPHQGGDEAFF. CDR3 nucleotides: TGCGCCAGCAGCCAAGATCCGCACCAGGGGGGAGATGAAGCTTTCTTT.

V and J are TRBV5-6 and TRBJ1-1; TRBD1 might be the D (6 bases). The V gene lost 0 bases and the J gene lost 4 bases, with 13 bases spanning the gap. Per the germline V gene, CDR1 is SGHDT and CDR2 is YYEEEE. The CDR3 is made up of 15 amino acids. CDR3 DNA sequence: TGTGCCAGCAGCTTGGAGGCGGGGGCGAGCACTGAAGCTTTCTTT. Translated, it gives CASSLEAGASTEAFF.

This clone has only a few counts. The CDR3 coding sequence is TGCGCCAGCAGCCAAGATGGGGGGTGGACCAATGAGCAGTTCTTC. It specifies CASSQDGGWTNEQFF. The V and J genes are TRBV4-1 and TRBJ2-1; D possibly corresponds to TRBD2 (6 bases). Between the trimmed V and J ends, which lost 0 bases and 6 bases, there was a span of 12 bases. The CDR3 extends over 15 amino acids. From germline, CDR1 is MGHRA and CDR2 YSYEKL.

The genes are TRBV7-9 and TRBJ1-3; D may be TRBD1 (5 bases). CDR3 length equals 14 residues. Trimming took 7 bases from V and 1 from J, leaving 11 bases between them. Per germline, CDR1 SEHNR and CDR2 FQNEAQ (reference sequence). CDR3 region: CASTHGGSGNTIYF. In DNA, the CDR3 is TGTGCCAGCACCCATGGGGGGTCTGGAAACACCATATATTTT.

The chain is built from TRBV7-8 and TRBJ2-5, with a tentative D call TRBD1 (5 bases). Germline V gene sequence: CDR1 SGHVS, CDR2 FQNEAQ. The CDR3 has 16 amino acids. V was shortened by 1 base and J by 2 bases, with 14 bases between the two germline ends. The chain's CDR3 is CASSLGWGQTQETQYF. CDR3 DNA sequence: TGTGCCAGCAGCTTAGGTTGGGGCCAGACACAAGAGACCCAGTACTTC.

This chain links TRBV28 with TRBJ2-7; tentatively, D is TRBD1 (5 bases). The CDR3 has 15 residues. V lost 5 bases and J lost 5, with 19 bases in between. CDR1 is MDHEN and CDR2 is SYDVKM in the germline V gene. DNA for the CDR3: TGTGCCAGCAGTCTAGACAGTCCGGGTAGGGACGAGCAGTACTTC. Protein product: CASSLDSPGRDEQYF.

This chain links TRBV5-4 with TRBJ2-3; a possible D gene is TRBD2 (7 bases). The V end lost 4 bases, the J end lost 5 bases, and 20 bases lay between the germline ends. Germline values: CDR1 SGHNT, CDR2 YYREEE (reference sequence). This CDR3 region has 16 residues. Here the CDR3 reads CASSPGLAGAGDTQYF. The CDR3 nucleotides are TGTGCCAGCAGCCCCGGTCTGGCGGGGGCTGGAGATACGCAGTATTTT.